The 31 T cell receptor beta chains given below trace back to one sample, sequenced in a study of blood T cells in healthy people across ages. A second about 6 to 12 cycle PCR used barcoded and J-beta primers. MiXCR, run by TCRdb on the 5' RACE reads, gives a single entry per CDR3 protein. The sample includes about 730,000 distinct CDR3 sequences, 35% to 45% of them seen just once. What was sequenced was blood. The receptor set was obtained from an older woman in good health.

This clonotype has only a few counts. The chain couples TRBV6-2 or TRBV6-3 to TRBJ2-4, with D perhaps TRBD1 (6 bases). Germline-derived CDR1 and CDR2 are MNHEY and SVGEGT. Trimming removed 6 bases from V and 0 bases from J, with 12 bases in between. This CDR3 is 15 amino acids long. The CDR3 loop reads CASRRDNLAKNIQYF. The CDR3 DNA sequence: TGTGCCAGCAGGAGGGACAACCTAGCCAAAAACATTCAGTACTTC.

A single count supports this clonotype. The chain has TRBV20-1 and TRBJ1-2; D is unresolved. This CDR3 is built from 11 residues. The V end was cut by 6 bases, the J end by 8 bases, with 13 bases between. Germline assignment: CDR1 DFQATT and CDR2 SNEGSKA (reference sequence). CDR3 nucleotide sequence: TGCAGTGCCGATACGGGCGGGGGCTACACCTTC. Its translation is CSADTGGGYTF.

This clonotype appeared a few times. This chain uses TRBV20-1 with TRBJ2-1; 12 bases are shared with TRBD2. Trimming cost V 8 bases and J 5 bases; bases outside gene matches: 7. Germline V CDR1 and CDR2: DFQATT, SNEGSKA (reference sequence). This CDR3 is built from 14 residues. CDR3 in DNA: TGCAGTACCCGTACTAGCGGGAGGAACAATGAGCAGTTCTTC. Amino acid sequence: CSTRTSGRNNEQFF.

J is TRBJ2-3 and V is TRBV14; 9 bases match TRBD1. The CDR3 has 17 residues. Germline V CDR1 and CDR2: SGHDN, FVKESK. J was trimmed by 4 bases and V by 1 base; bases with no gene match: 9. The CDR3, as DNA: TGTGCCAGCAGCCAAGCCCCCGGGACAGGGAGCTCAGATACGCAGTATTTT. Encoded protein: CASSQAPGTGSSDTQYF.

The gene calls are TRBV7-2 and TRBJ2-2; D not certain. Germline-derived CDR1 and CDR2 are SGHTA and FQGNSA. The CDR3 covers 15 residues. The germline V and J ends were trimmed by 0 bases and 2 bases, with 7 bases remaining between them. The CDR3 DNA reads TGTGCCAGCAGCTTAGCCCCGGCCAACACCGGGGAGCTGTTTTTT. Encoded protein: CASSLAPANTGELFF.

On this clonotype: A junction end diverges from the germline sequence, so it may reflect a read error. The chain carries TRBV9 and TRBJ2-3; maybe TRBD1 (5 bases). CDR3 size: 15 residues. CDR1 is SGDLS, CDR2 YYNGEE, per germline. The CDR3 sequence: CASSVYAGNTDTRYF. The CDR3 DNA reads TGTGCCAGCAGCGTTTATGCAGGGAACACAGATACGCGGTATTTT.

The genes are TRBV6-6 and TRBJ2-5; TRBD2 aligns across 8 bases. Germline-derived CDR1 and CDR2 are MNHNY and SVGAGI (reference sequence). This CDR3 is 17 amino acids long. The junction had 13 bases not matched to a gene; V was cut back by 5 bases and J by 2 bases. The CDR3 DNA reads TGTGCCAGCAGTCCAGGGACTAGGCAGGGAACACAAGAGACCCAGTACTTC. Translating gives CASSPGTRQGTQETQYF.

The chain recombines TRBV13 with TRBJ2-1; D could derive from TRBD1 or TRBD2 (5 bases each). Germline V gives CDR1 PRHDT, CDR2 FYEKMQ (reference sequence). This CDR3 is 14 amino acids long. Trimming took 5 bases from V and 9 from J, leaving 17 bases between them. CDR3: CASSIHRPGTEQFF. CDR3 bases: TGTGCCAGCAGCATCCACCGCCCGGGGACTGAGCAGTTCTTC.

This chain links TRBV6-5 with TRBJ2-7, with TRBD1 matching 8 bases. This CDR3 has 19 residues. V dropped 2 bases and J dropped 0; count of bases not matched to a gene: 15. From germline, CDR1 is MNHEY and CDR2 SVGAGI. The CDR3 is CASSYPRTGKVHFSYEQYF. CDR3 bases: TGTGCCAGCAGTTACCCGAGGACAGGGAAGGTCCATTTCTCCTACGAGCAGTACTTC.

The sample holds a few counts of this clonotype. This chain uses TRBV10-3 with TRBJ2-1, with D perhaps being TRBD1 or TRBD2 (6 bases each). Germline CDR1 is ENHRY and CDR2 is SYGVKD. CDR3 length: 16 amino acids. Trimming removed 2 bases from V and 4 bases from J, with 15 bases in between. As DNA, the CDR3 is TGTGCCATCAGTGAGCAAGGGGGGACTTCTTACAATGAGCAGTTCTTC. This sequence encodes CAISEQGGTSYNEQFF.

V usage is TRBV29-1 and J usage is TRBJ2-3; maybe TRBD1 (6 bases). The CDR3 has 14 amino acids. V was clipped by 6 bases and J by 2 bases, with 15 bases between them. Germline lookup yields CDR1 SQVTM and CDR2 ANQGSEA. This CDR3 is CSVQGQMNTDTQYF. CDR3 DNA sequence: TGCAGCGTGCAAGGACAGATGAACACAGATACGCAGTATTTT.

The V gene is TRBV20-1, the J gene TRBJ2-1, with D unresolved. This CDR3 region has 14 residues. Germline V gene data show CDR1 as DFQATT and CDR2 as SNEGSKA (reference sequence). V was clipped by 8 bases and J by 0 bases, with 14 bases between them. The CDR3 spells CSTFDQSSYNEQFF. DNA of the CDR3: TGCAGTACGTTTGACCAAAGCTCCTACAATGAGCAGTTCTTC.

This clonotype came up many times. CDR3 sequence: CASSLTRTLSGNTIYF. Written as DNA, the CDR3 is TGTGCCAGCAGCTTAACCCGGACACTGTCTGGAAACACCATATATTTT. The chain is built from TRBV13 and TRBJ1-3, with D maybe TRBD1 (5 bases). CDR1 is PRHDT, CDR2 FYEKMQ, per germline (reference sequence). The CDR3 runs 16 residues. Trimming stripped 2 bases from V and 1 base from J, with 12 bases between.

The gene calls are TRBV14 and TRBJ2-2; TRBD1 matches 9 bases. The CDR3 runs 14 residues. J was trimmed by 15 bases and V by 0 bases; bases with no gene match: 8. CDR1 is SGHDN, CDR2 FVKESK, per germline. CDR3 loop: CASSQDISTGGMFF. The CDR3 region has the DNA TGTGCCAGCAGCCAAGATATTTCGACAGGGGGGATGTTTTTT.

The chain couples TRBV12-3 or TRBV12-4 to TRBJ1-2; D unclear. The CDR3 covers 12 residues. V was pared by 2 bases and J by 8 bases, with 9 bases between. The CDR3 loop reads CASSLSRRGYTF. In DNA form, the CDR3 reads TGTGCCAGCAGTTTATCCCGAAGGGGCTACACCTTC.

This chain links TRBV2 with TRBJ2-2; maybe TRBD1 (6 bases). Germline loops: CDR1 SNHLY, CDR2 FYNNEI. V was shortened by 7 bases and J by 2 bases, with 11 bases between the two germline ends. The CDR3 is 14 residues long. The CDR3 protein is CASIHRDNTGELFF. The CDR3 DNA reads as TGTGCCAGCATCCACAGGGACAACACCGGGGAGCTGTTTTTT. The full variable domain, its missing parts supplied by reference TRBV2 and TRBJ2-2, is EPEVTQTPSHQVTQMGQEVILRCVPISNHLYFYWYRQILGQKVEFLVSFYNNEISEKSEIFDDQFSVERPDGSNFTLKIRSTKLEDSAMYFCASIHRDNTGELFFGEGSRLTVL.

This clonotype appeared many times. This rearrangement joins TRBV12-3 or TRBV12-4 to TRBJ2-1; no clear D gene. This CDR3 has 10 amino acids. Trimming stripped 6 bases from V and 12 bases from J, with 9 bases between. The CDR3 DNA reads TGTGCCAGCAGCTCAGCGATGCAGTTCTTC. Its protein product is CASSSAMQFF.

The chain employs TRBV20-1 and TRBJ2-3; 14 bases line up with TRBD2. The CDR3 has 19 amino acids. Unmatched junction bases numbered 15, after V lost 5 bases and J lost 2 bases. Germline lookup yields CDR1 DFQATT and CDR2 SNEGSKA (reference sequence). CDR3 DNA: TGCAGTGCTCCCGGGACTAGCGGGAGTTTAAGAGGGAACACAGATACGCAGTATTTT. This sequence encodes CSAPGTSGSLRGNTDTQYF.

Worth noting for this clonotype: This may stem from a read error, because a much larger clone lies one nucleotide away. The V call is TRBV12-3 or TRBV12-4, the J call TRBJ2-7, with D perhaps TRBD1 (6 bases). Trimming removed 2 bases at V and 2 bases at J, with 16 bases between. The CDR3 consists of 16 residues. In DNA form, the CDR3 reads TGTGCCAGCAGTTTAACAGGGTCCCTCTTAACCTACGAGCAGTACTTC. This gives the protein CASSLTGSLLTYEQYF.

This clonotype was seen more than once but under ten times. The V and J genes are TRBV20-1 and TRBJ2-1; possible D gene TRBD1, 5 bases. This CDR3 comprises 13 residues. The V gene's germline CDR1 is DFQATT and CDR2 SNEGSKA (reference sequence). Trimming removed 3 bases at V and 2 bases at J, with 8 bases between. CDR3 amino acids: CSASSRAYNEQFF. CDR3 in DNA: TGCAGTGCTAGTAGCAGGGCCTACAATGAGCAGTTCTTC.

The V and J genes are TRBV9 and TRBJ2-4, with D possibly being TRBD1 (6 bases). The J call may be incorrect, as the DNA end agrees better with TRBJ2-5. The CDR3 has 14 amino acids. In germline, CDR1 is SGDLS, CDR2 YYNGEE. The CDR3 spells CASSVSGDFKTQYF. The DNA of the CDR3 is TGTGCCAGCAGCGTTTCAGGGGATTTCAAGACCCAGTACTTC.

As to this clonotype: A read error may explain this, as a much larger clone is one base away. The CDR3 spells CASSQERGELGHGYTF. Written as DNA, the CDR3 is TGTGCCAGCAGCCAAGAAAGGGGCGAGTTGGGACATGGCTACACCTTC. V is TRBV4-2 and J is TRBJ1-2, with D possibly TRBD1 on 5 matching bases. Germline CDR1 LGHNA, CDR2 YNFKEQ. The CDR3 contains 16 residues. V was pared by 0 bases and J by 6 bases, with 17 bases between.

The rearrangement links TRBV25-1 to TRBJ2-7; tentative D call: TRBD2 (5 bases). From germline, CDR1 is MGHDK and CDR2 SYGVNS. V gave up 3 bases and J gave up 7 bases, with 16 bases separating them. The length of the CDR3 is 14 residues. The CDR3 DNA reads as TGTGCCAGCAGTGACTATGAGGGAGTTTGGGAGCAGTACTTC. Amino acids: CASSDYEGVWEQYF.

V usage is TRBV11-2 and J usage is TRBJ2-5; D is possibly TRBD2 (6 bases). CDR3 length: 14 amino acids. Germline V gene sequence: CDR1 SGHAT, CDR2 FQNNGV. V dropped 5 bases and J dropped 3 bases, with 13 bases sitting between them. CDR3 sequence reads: CASSDTGSKETQYF. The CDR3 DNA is TGTGCCAGCAGCGATACCGGGAGTAAAGAGACCCAGTACTTC.

The CDR3 sequence: CASSSRLAGKFDEQFF. For the CDR3, the DNA is TGTGCCAGCAGCTCTAGACTAGCGGGGAAGTTCGATGAGCAGTTCTTC. This chain joins TRBV7-2 and TRBJ2-1, with TRBD2 matching 11 bases. This CDR3 is 16 amino acids long. Looked up from germline, CDR1 is SGHTA and CDR2 is FQGNSA. Trimming removed 4 bases from V and 8 bases from J; junction bases left unmatched: 10.

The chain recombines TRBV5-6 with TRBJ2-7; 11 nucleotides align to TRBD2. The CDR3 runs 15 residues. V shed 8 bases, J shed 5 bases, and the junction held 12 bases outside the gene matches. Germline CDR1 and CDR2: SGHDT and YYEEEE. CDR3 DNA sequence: TGTGCCAGTAGCGATAGCGGGAGGGCCACACACGAGCAGTACTTC. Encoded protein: CASSDSGRATHEQYF.

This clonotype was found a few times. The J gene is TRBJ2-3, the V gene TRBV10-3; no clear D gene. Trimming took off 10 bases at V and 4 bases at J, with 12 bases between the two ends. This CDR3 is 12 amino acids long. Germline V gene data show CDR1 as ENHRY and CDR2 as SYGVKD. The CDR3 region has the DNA TGTGCCACCCTAGGGCTGGCAGATACGCAGTATTTT. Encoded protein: CATLGLADTQYF.

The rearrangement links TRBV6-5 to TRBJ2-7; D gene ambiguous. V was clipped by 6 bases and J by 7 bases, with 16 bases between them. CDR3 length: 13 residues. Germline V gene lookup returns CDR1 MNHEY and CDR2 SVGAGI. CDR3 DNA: TGTGCCAGCAGATACAAATTGGGTTTTGAGCAGTACTTC. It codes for CASRYKLGFEQYF.

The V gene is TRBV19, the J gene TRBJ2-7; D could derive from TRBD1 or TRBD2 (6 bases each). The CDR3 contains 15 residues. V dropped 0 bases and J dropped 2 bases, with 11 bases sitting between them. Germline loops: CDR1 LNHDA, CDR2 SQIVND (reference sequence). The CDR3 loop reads CASSIEGGGTYEQYF. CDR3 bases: TGTGCCAGTAGTATAGAAGGAGGGGGGACCTACGAGCAGTACTTC.

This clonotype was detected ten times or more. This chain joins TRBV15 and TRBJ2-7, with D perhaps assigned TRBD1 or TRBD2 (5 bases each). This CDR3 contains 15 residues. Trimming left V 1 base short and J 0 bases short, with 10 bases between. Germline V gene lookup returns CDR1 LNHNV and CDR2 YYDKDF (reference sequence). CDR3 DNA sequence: TGTGCCACCAGCAGAGCGGGACGTAGCTCCTACGAGCAGTACTTC. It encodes CATSRAGRSSYEQYF.

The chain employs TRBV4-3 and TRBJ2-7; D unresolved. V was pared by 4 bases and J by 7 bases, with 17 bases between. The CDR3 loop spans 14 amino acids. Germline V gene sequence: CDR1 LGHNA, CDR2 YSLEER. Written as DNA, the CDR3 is TGCGCCAGCAGCCGTGGCGATGGGTCCGGTGAGCAGTACTTC. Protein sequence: CASSRGDGSGEQYF.